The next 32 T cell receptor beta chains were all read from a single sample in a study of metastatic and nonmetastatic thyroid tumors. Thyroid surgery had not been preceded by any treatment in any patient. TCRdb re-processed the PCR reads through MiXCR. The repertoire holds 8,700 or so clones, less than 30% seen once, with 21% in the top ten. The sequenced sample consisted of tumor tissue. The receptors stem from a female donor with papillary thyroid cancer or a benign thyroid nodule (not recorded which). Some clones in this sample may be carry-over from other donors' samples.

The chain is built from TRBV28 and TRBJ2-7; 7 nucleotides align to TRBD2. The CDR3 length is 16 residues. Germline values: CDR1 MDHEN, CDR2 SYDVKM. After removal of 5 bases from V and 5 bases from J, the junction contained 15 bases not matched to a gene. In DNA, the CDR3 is TGTGCCAGCAGTCCTCGTTCTAGCGGCCAGAGAAACGAGCAGTACTTC. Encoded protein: CASSPRSSGQRNEQYF.

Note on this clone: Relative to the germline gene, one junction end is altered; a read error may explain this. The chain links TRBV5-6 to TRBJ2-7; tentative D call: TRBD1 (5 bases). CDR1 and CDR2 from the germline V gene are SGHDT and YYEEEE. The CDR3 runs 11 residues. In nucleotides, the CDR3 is TGTGCCAGCAGTTTGGACACGGTAAGAGACTTC. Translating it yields CASSLDTVRDF.

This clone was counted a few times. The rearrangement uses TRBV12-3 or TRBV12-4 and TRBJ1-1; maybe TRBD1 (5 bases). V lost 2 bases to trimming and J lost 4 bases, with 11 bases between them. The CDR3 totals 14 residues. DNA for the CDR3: TGTGCCAGCAGTTTAAATAGTGGGGGCACTGAAGCTTTCTTT. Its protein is CASSLNSGGTEAFF.

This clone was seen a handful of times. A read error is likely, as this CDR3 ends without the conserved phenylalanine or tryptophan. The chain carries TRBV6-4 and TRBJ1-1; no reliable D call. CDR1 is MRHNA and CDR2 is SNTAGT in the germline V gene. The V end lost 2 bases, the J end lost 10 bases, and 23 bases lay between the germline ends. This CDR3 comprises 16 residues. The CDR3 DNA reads TGTGCCAGCAGTGACCGACTCGAGCGGAGCATCCTGGGAGCTTTCTCT. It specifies CASSDRLERSILGAFS.

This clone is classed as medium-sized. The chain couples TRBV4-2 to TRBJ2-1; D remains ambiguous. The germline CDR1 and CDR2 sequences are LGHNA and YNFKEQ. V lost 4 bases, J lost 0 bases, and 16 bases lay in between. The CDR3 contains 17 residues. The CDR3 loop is CASSPFAGGSSYNEQFF. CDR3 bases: TGTGCCAGCAGCCCTTTCGCTGGTGGAAGCTCCTACAATGAGCAGTTCTTC.

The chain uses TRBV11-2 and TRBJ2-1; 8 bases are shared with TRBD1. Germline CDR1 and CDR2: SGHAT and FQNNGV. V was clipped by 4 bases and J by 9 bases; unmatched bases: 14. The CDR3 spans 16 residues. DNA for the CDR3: TGTGCCAGCAGCTCGAGACAGGGGTCCAGCGTCAGTGAGCAGTTCTTC. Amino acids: CASSSRQGSSVSEQFF.

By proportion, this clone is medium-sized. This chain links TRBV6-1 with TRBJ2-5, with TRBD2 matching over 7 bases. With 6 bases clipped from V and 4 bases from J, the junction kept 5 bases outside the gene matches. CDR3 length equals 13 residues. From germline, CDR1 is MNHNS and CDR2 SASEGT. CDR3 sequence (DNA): TGTGCCAGCAGACAAGGACTAGGAGAGACCCAGTACTTC. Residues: CASRQGLGETQYF.

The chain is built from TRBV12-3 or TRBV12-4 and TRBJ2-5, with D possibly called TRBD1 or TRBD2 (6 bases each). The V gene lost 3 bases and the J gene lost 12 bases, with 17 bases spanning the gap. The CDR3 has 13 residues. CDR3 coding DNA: TGTGCCAGCAGTTTTGGGGGGCAGGGGACAAAGTACTTC. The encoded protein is CASSFGGQGTKYF.

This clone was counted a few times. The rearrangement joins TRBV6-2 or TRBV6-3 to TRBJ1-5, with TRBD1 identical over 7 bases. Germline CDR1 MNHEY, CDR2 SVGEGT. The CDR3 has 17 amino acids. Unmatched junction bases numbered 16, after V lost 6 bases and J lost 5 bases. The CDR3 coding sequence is TGTGCCAGCAGCCGCACATCAACAGGGGCCTTGTATCAGCCCCAGCATTTT. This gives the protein CASSRTSTGALYQPQHF.

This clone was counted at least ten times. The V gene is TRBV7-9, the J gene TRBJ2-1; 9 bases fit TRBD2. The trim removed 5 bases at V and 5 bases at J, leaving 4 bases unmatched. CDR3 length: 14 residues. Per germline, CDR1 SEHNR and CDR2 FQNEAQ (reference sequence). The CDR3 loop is CASSVSGRHNEQFF. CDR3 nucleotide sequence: TGTGCCAGCAGCGTTAGCGGGAGACACAATGAGCAGTTCTTC.

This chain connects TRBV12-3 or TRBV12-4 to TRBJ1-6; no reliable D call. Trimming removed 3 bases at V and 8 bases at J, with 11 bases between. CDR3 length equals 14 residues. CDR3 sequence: CASSLWGGDSPLHF. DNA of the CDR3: TGTGCCAGCAGTTTGTGGGGAGGCGATTCACCCCTCCACTTT.

The DNA for the CDR3 is TGCGCCAGCAGCTTGATGCCAGGGGGGGACACCGGGGAGCTGTTTTTT. It specifies CASSLMPGGDTGELFF. The rearrangement links TRBV5-1 to TRBJ2-2, with D perhaps TRBD1 or TRBD2 (7 bases each). This CDR3 has 16 amino acids. V shed 1 base and J shed 3 bases, with 13 bases lying between them. Germline-derived CDR1 and CDR2 are SGHRS and YFSETQ.

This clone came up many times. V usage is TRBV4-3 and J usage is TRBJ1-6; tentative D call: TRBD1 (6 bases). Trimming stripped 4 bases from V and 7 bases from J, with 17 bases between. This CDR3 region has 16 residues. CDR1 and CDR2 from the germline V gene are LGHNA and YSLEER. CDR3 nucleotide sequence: TGCGCCAGCAGCCCAACGGCAGGGGCGGCCAATTCACCCCTCCACTTT. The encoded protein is CASSPTAGAANSPLHF.

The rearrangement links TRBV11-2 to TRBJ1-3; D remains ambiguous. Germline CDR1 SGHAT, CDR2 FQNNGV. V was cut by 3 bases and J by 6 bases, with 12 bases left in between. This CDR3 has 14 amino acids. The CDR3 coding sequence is TGTGCCAGCAGCTTGGCAGCTTTGGAAAACACCATATATTTT. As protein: CASSLAALENTIYF.

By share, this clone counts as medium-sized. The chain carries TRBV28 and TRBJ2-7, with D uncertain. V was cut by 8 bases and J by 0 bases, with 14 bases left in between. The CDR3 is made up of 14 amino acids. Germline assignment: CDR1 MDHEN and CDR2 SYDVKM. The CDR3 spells CASAILGFSYEQYF. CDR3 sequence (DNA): TGTGCCAGCGCCATTCTGGGCTTCTCCTACGAGCAGTACTTC.

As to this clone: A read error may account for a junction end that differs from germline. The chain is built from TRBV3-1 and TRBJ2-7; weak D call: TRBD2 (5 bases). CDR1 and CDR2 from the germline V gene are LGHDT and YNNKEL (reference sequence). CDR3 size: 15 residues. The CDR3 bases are TGTTCCAGCAGCCAAGGCCAAGCGGTAGCTTGGGAGCAGTACTTC. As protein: CSSSQGQAVAWEQYF.

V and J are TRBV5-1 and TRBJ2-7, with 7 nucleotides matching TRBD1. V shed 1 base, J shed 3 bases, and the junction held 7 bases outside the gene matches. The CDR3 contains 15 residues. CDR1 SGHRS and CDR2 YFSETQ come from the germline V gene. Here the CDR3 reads CASSLKGGRFYEQYF. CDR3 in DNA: TGCGCCAGCAGCTTGAAAGGGGGCAGGTTCTACGAGCAGTACTTC. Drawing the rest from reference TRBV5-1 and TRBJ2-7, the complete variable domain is KAGVTQTPRYLIKTRGQQVTLSCSPISGHRSVSWYQQTPGQGLQFLFEYFSETQRNKGNFPGRFSGRQFSNSRSEMNVSTLELGDSALYLCASSLKGGRFYEQYFGPGTRLTVT.

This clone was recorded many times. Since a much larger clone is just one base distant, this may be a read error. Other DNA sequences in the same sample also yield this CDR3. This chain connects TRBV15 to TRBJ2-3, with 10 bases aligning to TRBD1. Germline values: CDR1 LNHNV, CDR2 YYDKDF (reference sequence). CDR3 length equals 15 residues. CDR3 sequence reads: CATRGDRGVTDTQYF. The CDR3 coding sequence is TGTGCTACCAGGGGGGACAGGGGTGTTACAGATACGCAGTATTTT.

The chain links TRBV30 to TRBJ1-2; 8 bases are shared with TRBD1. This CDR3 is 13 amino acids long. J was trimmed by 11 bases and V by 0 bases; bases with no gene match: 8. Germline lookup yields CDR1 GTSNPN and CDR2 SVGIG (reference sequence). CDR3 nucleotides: TGTGCCTGGAGTGTAGGACAGGGTTGGGGTTACACCTTC. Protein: CAWSVGQGWGYTF.

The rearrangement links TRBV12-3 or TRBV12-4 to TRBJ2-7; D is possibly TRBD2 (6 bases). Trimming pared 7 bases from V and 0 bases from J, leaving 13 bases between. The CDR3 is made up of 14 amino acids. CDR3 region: CASTEAGRSYEQYF. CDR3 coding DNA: TGTGCCAGCACCGAGGCGGGGCGCTCCTACGAGCAGTACTTC.

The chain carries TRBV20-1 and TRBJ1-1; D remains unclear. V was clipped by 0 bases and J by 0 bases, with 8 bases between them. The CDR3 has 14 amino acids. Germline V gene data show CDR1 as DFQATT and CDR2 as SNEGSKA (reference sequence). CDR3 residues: CSARDRQMNTEAFF. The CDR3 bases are TGCAGTGCTAGAGACAGGCAAATGAACACTGAAGCTTTCTTT.

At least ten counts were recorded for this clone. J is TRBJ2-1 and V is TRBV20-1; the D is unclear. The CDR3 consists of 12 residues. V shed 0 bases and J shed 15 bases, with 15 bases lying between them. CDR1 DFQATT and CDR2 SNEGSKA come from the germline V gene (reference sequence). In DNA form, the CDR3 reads TGCAGTGCTAGAGAATCGGCGGAACGAGGGTTCTTC. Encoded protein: CSARESAERGFF.

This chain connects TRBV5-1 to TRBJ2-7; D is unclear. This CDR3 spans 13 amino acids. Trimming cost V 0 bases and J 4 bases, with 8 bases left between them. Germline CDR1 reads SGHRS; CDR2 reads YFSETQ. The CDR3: CASSLGRTYEQYF. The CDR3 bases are TGCGCCAGCAGCTTGGGCAGAACTTACGAGCAGTACTTC.

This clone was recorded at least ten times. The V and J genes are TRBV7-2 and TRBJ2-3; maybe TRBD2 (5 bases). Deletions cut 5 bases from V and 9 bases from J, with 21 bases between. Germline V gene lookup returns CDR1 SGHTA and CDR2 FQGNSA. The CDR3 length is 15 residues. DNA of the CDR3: TGTGCCAGCAGCCTATCCGGGATCGGTTTGGTGACGCAGTATTTT. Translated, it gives CASSLSGIGLVTQYF.

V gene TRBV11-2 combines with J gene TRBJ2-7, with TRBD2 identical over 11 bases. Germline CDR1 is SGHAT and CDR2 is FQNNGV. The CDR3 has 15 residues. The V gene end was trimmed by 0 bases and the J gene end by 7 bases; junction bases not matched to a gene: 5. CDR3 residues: CASSLDLSGRVEQYF. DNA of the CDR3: TGTGCCAGCAGCTTAGATCTTAGCGGGAGGGTTGAGCAGTACTTC.

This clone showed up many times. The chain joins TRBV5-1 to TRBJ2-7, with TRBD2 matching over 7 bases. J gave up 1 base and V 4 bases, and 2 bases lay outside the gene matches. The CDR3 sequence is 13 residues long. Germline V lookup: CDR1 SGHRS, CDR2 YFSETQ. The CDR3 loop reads CASSREGSYEQYF. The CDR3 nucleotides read TGCGCCAGCAGCAGGGAGGGGTCCTACGAGCAGTACTTC.

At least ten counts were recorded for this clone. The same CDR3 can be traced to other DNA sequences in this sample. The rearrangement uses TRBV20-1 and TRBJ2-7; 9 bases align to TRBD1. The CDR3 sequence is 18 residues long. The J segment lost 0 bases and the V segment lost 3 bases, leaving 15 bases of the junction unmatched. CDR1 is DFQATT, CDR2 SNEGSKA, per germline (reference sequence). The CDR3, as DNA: TGCAGTGCTAGTCGACCGAGCCCCCCGGGACAGGGCTCCTACGAGCAGTACTTC. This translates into CSASRPSPPGQGSYEQYF.

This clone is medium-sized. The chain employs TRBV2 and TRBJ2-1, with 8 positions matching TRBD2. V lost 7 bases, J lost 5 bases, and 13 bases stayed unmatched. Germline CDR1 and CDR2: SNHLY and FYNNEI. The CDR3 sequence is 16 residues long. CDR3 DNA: TGTGCCAGCACCTACGGAGCGGGAGTCTTCCACAATGAGCAGTTCTTC. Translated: CASTYGAGVFHNEQFF.

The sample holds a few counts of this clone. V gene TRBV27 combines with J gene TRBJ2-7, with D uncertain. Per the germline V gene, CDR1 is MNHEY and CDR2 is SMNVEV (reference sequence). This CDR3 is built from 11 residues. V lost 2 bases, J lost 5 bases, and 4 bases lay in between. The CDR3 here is CASSLGNEQYF. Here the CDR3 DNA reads TGTGCCAGCAGTTTAGGTAACGAGCAGTACTTC.

The CDR3 nucleotides read TGTGCCAGCAGCCAAGATAGGTTGGGGGACCCCATAGTCTACGAGCAGTACTTC. This translates into CASSQDRLGDPIVYEQYF. This chain uses TRBV3-1 with TRBJ2-7; D possibly uses TRBD1 or TRBD2 (5 bases each). Trimming took off 0 bases at V and 3 bases at J, with 21 bases between the two ends. The CDR3 is 18 residues long. Looked up from germline, CDR1 is LGHDT and CDR2 is YNNKEL (reference sequence).

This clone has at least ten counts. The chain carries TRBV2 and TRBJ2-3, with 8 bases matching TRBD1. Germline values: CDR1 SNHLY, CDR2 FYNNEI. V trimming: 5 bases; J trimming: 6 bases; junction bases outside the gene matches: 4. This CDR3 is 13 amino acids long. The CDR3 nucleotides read TGTGCCAGCAGTCGGACAGGGAAGGATACGCAGTATTTT. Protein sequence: CASSRTGKDTQYF. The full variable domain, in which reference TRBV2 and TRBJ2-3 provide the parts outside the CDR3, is EPEVTQTPSHQVTQMGQEVILRCVPISNHLYFYWYRQILGQKVEFLVSFYNNEISEKSEIFDDQFSVERPDGSNFTLKIRSTKLEDSAMYFCASSRTGKDTQYFGPGTRLTVL.

CDR3 loop: CASSQVGRGPTEAFF. For the CDR3, the DNA is TGTGCCAGCAGCCAAGTCGGCAGGGGGCCAACTGAAGCTTTCTTT. The V gene is TRBV3-1, the J gene TRBJ1-1; 8 nucleotides line up with TRBD1. This CDR3 is built from 15 residues. Germline CDR1 reads LGHDT; CDR2 reads YNNKEL (reference sequence). J lost 5 bases, V lost 1 base, and 6 bases had no gene match.